A selection of T cell receptor beta chains follows, all from one sample in a study of identical twins. One entry per CDR3 protein results from TCRdb running MiXCR on the 5' RACE reads. The sample has around 490,000 distinct CDR3 sequences, 20% to 25% seen once. This same sample was also part of a study on yellow fever vaccine responses in identical twins.

The sample consisted of CD4+ T cells sorted from blood. These TCRs come from a woman younger than 35 in good health. CDR3s include the opening cysteine and the closing phenylalanine or tryptophan.

cdr3_length v_call cdr3_aa
16 TRBV7-9 CASSEILISSYNEQFF
16 TRBV29-1 CSVGAPSGGLYNEQFF
14 TRBV11-2 CASTLLMAGDTQYF
15 TRBV6-1 CASSPGGTWDNEQFF
13 TRBV5-6 CASSWGQMGEQYF
16 TRBV24-1 CATSDQTLGGYNEQFF
12 TRBV12-3/TRBV12-4 CASSFGGEALHF
12 TRBV6-2/TRBV6-3 CASRNGVSPLHF
14 TRBV5-1 CASSLEATKGELFF
13 TRBV12-3/TRBV12-4 CASRVRENTEAFF
16 TRBV9 CASSVGSLAGANVLTF
17 TRBV27 CASSFHISGTGKETQYF
12 TRBV4-1 CASSQVAGELFF
16 TRBV3-1 CASSPPGGGTYNEQFF
15 TRBV11-2 CASSFISSGANVLTF
13 TRBV28 CASSLSVETQQFF
15 TRBV20-1 CSARDRRISTDTQYF
17 TRBV24-1 CATSDTDPGQGTDTQYF
13 TRBV12-3/TRBV12-4 CASSFGLNSPLHF
18 TRBV12-3/TRBV12-4 CTSSYYPRRLAGYNEQFF
13 TRBV12-3/TRBV12-4 CASSSETGHEQYF
13 TRBV2 CASGTGWGETQYF
13 TRBV20-1 CSALQRGPDTQYF
16 TRBV20-1 CSARRPVMSSYNEQFF
11 TRBV29-1 CSVTKGGGYTF
14 TRBV3-1 CASSKGQNNQPQHF
15 TRBV7-2 CASSLDLKPYNEQFF
15 TRBV11-2 CASSLLREWSNEQFF
15 TRBV4-1 CASSQAGTGVNEQFF
16 TRBV2 CASSYRQGALNSPLHF
14 TRBV20-1 CSARYYHSQETQYF
17 TRBV12-3/TRBV12-4 CASSAKGILANTGELFF
14 TRBV6-1 CASSTGQGIYGYTF
14 TRBV29-1 CSINRGLNTGELFF
14 TRBV10-2 CASSLNVWSGELFF
13 TRBV7-7 CASSSRQTETQYF
15 TRBV3-1 CASSQGGQGATEAFF
16 TRBV9 CASSVEAATSYNEQFF
13 TRBV28 CASSSHQVHEQYF
13 TRBV5-1 CASSPTGETEAFF
14 TRBV27 CASSSRASPLLEFF
15 TRBV4-1 CASSQRLAATDTQYF